Each of the 29 T cell receptor beta chains below was sequenced from the same sample in a study of PD-1 blockade in mismatch repair-deficient tumors. Clones were read by immunoSEQ multiplex PCR, and TCRdb kept only the in-frame ones, dropping some. The table includes around 100,000 clones, 82% detected once. The source was peripheral blood, collected roughly 36 weeks after starting pembrolizumab. The receptors come from an adult with mismatch repair-deficient cancer.

The genes are TRBV13 and TRBJ1-1, with 7 nucleotides matching TRBD1. CDR1 and CDR2 (germline): PRHDT, FYEKMQ (reference sequence). J was trimmed by 3 bases and V by 4 bases; bases with no gene match: 2. The CDR3 contains 13 residues. The CDR3 sequence: CASSSTGDTEAFF. In nucleotides, the CDR3 is TGTGCCAGCAGCTCAACAGGGGACACTGAAGCTTTCTTT.

The V gene is TRBV2, the J gene TRBJ1-2; 10 nucleotides line up with TRBD1. Germline loops: CDR1 SNHLY, CDR2 FYNNEI. The length of the CDR3 is 13 residues. With 6 bases clipped from V and 6 bases from J, the junction kept 4 bases outside the gene matches. CDR3 bases: TGTGCCAGCAGAGGGACAGGGGAGAATGGCTACACCTTC. Amino acids: CASRGTGENGYTF. Combining the CDR3 with reference TRBV2 and TRBJ1-2 gives the whole variable domain EPEVTQTPSHQVTQMGQEVILRCVPISNHLYFYWYRQILGQKVEFLVSFYNNEISEKSEIFDDQFSVERPDGSNFTLKIRSTKLEDSAMYFCASRGTGENGYTFGSGTRLTVV.

V gene TRBV30 combines with J gene TRBJ2-3, with D possibly called TRBD1 or TRBD2 (7 bases each). Germline CDR1 reads GTSNPN; CDR2 reads SVGIG (reference sequence). The CDR3 is 15 residues long. Trimming shortened V by 0 bases and J by 4 bases, and 14 bases separated the two germline ends. This chain's CDR3 is CAWSVQTGRADTQYF. The CDR3 DNA follows: TGTGCCTGGAGTGTACAGACAGGGAGGGCAGATACGCAGTATTTT. The whole variable domain, filled in from reference TRBV30 and TRBJ2-3, reads SQTIHQWPATLVQPVGSPLSLECTVEGTSNPNLYWYRQAAGRGLQLLFYSVGIGQISSEVPQNLSASRPQDRQFILSSKKLLLSDSGFYLCAWSVQTGRADTQYFGPGTRLTVL.

The chain links TRBV12-5 to TRBJ2-7, with 9 bases aligning to TRBD2. CDR1 LGHNT and CDR2 FRNRAP come from the germline V gene. J gave up 3 bases and V 7 bases, and 13 bases lay outside the gene matches. The CDR3 is made up of 16 amino acids. CDR3 amino acids: CASEKEAREGLYEQYF. The CDR3 nucleotides are TGTGCTAGTGAGAAAGAGGCGCGGGAGGGCCTCTACGAGCAGTACTTC.

Regarding this clone: Other DNA sequences in the sample encode the same CDR3. Written as DNA, the CDR3 is TGTGCCAGCAGCTTAGGTAGGAACACTGAAGCTTTCTTT. It codes for CASSLGRNTEAFF. The gene calls are TRBV11-2 and TRBJ1-1; no definite D call. The V gene's germline CDR1 is SGHAT and CDR2 FQNNGV. CDR3 length: 13 residues. Trimming took off 1 base at V and 1 base at J, with 4 bases between the two ends.

This sequence joins TRBV7-9 and TRBJ2-1; 12 nucleotides line up with TRBD2. This CDR3 has 16 amino acids. Germline assignment: CDR1 SEHNR and CDR2 FQNEAQ (reference sequence). V was pared by 0 bases and J by 12 bases, with 9 bases of the junction left unmatched. The CDR3 here is CASSLATSGGLHGQFF. DNA of the CDR3: TGTGCCAGCAGCTTAGCGACTAGCGGGGGACTTCATGGGCAGTTCTTC. The full variable domain, with the rest looked up from reference TRBV7-9 and TRBJ2-1, is DTGVSQNPRHKITKRGQNVTFRCDPISEHNRLYWYRQTLGQGPEFLTYFQNEAQLEKSRLLSDRFSAERPKGSFSTLEIQRTEQGDSAMYLCASSLATSGGLHGQFFGPGTRLTVL.

The chain has TRBV18 and TRBJ2-1; no clear D. The germline gives CDR1 KGHSH, CDR2 LQKENI. This CDR3 is built from 16 residues. V lost 2 bases to trimming and J lost 3 bases, with 14 bases between them. The CDR3 sequence: CASSPVATRFYNEQFF. The DNA of the CDR3 is TGTGCCAGCTCACCAGTTGCGACGAGATTCTACAATGAGCAGTTCTTC.

This chain links TRBV7-8 with TRBJ2-6; 7 bases are shared with TRBD1. The CDR3 loop spans 18 amino acids. Trimming took 2 bases from V and 0 from J; bases not matched to a gene: 7. Germline V gene lookup returns CDR1 SGHVS and CDR2 FQNEAQ. The CDR3 reads CASSLLTGFSSGANVLTF. The CDR3 nucleotides read TGTGCCAGCAGCTTATTGACAGGGTTCTCCTCTGGGGCCAACGTCCTGACTTTC.

The chain joins TRBV15 to TRBJ1-1; TRBD1 is a possible D gene (5 bases). Trimming took 6 bases from V and 1 from J, leaving 18 bases between them. The germline CDR1 and CDR2 sequences are LNHNV and YYDKDF (reference sequence). This CDR3 is built from 16 residues. The chain's CDR3 is CATSRISVGGNTEAFF. The CDR3 DNA reads TGTGCCACCAGTCGTATTTCGGTCGGGGGGAACACTGAAGCTTTCTTT.

The gene calls are TRBV7-9 and TRBJ1-1; D not certain. Per germline, CDR1 SEHNR and CDR2 FQNEAQ (reference sequence). V shed 5 bases and J shed 4 bases, with 11 bases lying between them. This CDR3 is 13 amino acids long. CDR3 sequence: CASSRLGVTEAFF. The CDR3 DNA sequence: TGTGCCAGCAGCCGACTTGGGGTCACTGAAGCTTTCTTT.

The chain links TRBV7-9 to TRBJ1-2; tentative D call: TRBD1 (5 bases). The CDR3 is 15 amino acids. V lost 4 bases to trimming and J lost 5 bases, with 17 bases between them. CDR1 and CDR2 (germline): SEHNR, FQNEAQ (reference sequence). Written as DNA, the CDR3 is TGTGCCAGCAGCTCAATACAGGAGAACGAGTATGGCTACACCTTC. Protein product: CASSSIQENEYGYTF.

The chain recombines TRBV4-1 with TRBJ2-3; D may be TRBD1 (5 bases). Trimming shortened V by 2 bases and J by 6 bases, and 21 bases separated the two germline ends. The germline V gene has CDR1 MGHRA and CDR2 YSYEKL. CDR3 length equals 17 residues. The CDR3: CASSQSSRNGARDTQYF. CDR3 DNA: TGCGCCAGCAGCCAATCCAGCAGAAATGGGGCCCGCGATACGCAGTATTTT.

This sequence joins TRBV5-6 and TRBJ1-1, with no clear D. CDR3 length equals 13 residues. Trimming pared 1 base from V and 5 bases from J, leaving 9 bases between. The germline V gene has CDR1 SGHDT and CDR2 YYEEEE. As DNA, the CDR3 is TGTGCCAGCAGCTTGCTGGGAATGACTGAAGCTTTCTTT. Its protein product is CASSLLGMTEAFF. The complete variable domain, with remaining parts taken from reference TRBV5-6 and TRBJ1-1, reads DAGVTQSPTHLIKTRGQQVTLRCSPKSGHDTVSWYQQALGQGPQFIFQYYEEEERQRGNFPDRFSGHQFPNYSSELNVNALLLGDSALYLCASSLLGMTEAFFGQGTRLTVV.

This chain links TRBV5-6 with TRBJ1-2; 10 bases are a match to TRBD1. Germline loops: CDR1 SGHDT, CDR2 YYEEEE. V trimming: 1 base; J trimming: 8 bases; junction bases outside the gene matches: 8. The CDR3 runs 15 residues. The DNA of the CDR3 is TGTGCCAGCAGCTTGAGGGGACAGGGGTGGGGAGGCTACACCTTC. This codes for CASSLRGQGWGGYTF.

The CDR3 nucleotides read TGTGCCAGTAATCAAGTGGGGGCGAAAAACATTCAGTACTTC. Translation gives CASNQVGAKNIQYF. This chain connects TRBV19 to TRBJ2-4; perhaps TRBD1 as D (6 bases). The V gene's germline CDR1 is LNHDA and CDR2 SQIVND (reference sequence). There are 14 residues in the CDR3. Trimming took 7 bases from V and 4 from J, leaving 14 bases between them.

The chain links TRBV30 to TRBJ1-2; TRBD1 might be the D (5 bases). Germline lookup yields CDR1 GTSNPN and CDR2 SVGIG (reference sequence). V was shortened by 0 bases and J by 8 bases, with 10 bases between the two germline ends. CDR3 length: 12 amino acids. The CDR3 sequence is CAWSVGPGGYTF. The CDR3 nucleotides read TGTGCCTGGAGTGTGGGACCCGGCGGCTACACCTTC.

This clone was counted only a few times. The chain has TRBV10-3 and TRBJ2-7; 9 positions match TRBD1. Germline V lookup: CDR1 ENHRY, CDR2 SYGVKD. V lost 10 bases to trimming and J lost 3 bases; unmatched junction nucleotides: 7. CDR3 length equals 13 residues. The DNA for the CDR3 is TGTGCCACCTTGGAGGGACAGGGCTACGAGCAGTACTTC. Translating gives CATLEGQGYEQYF.

The V gene is TRBV30, the J gene TRBJ2-3; D is undetermined. CDR1 and CDR2 (germline): GTSNPN, SVGIG (reference sequence). V shed 0 bases and J shed 4 bases, with 8 bases lying between them. The CDR3 spans 13 residues. In DNA, the CDR3 is TGTGCCTGGAGTGTCAGAGAAGCAGATACGCAGTATTTT. Protein sequence: CAWSVREADTQYF.

V usage is TRBV12-5 and J usage is TRBJ2-7, with a tentative D call TRBD1 (5 bases). This CDR3 spans 13 amino acids. The germline gives CDR1 LGHNT, CDR2 FRNRAP. V lost 5 bases and J lost 3, with 11 bases in between. This CDR3 is CASGQGQFYEQYF. CDR3 coding DNA: TGTGCTAGTGGTCAAGGACAATTCTACGAGCAGTACTTC.

The chain links TRBV6-1 to TRBJ2-2; TRBD2 matches at 12 bases. This CDR3 is built from 17 residues. The junction had 11 bases not matched to a gene; V was cut back by 6 bases and J by 6 bases. Germline V CDR1 and CDR2: MNHNS, SASEGT. The CDR3 DNA is TGTGCCAGCAGCGAACGGACTAGCGGGATAAGGGCCGGGGAGCTGTTTTTT. Protein sequence: CASSERTSGIRAGELFF.

The V gene is TRBV9, the J gene TRBJ2-7, with 9 bases lining up with TRBD2. Germline assignment: CDR1 SGDLS and CDR2 YYNGEE. This CDR3 is built from 14 residues. The V segment lost 4 bases and the J segment 9 bases; nucleotides outside the gene matches: 11. This chain's CDR3 is CASSSAESGRSQYF. In nucleotides, the CDR3 is TGTGCCAGCAGCTCCGCGGAGAGCGGGAGGTCGCAGTACTTC.

The chain uses TRBV19 and TRBJ1-2, with D maybe TRBD1 (6 bases). This CDR3 contains 14 residues. Germline values: CDR1 LNHDA, CDR2 SQIVND (reference sequence). Trimming took off 7 bases at V and 4 bases at J, with 16 bases between the two ends. The CDR3 DNA reads TGTGCCAGTATGAAAAACAGGGATATCTATGGCTACACCTTC. Its protein product is CASMKNRDIYGYTF.

The chain uses TRBV6-1 and TRBJ1-4, with 8 bases matching TRBD1. In germline, CDR1 is MNHNS, CDR2 SASEGT. CDR3 size: 16 residues. Trimming took 4 bases from V and 2 from J; bases not matched to a gene: 6. CDR3: CASSVRQGYTNEKLFF. The CDR3 DNA follows: TGTGCCAGCAGTGTTCGACAGGGGTACACTAATGAAAAACTGTTTTTT.

This clone was found once. V and J are TRBV18 and TRBJ1-3; 7 bases fit TRBD1. The CDR3 is 15 residues long. V was clipped by 3 bases and J by 6 bases; unmatched bases: 8. Germline values: CDR1 KGHSH, CDR2 LQKENI. CDR3: CASSPGQSGKNTIYF. The CDR3 bases are TGTGCCAGCTCACCGGGACAGTCGGGGAAAAACACCATATATTTT.

This clone was seen more than once but under ten times. The chain recombines TRBV25-1 with TRBJ2-7; no reliable D call. Germline-derived CDR1 and CDR2 are MGHDK and SYGVNS. The V end was cut by 6 bases, the J end by 2 bases, with 5 bases between. This CDR3 region has 11 residues. CDR3 residues: CASSEAYEQYF. CDR3 coding DNA: TGTGCCAGCAGCGAGGCCTACGAGCAGTACTTC.

The chain uses TRBV30 and TRBJ1-3; D gene unclear. Germline CDR1 is GTSNPN and CDR2 is SVGIG (reference sequence). The CDR3 length is 13 residues. V was pared by 0 bases and J by 4 bases, with 7 bases between. The CDR3 here is CAWSVGTGNTIYF. CDR3 coding DNA: TGTGCCTGGAGTGTAGGAACAGGAAACACCATATATTTT.

This clone occurred a few times. The rearrangement uses TRBV11-3 and TRBJ2-1; 7 bases fit TRBD2. CDR3 length: 14 amino acids. Losses at the gene ends were 0 bases for V and 10 bases for J; bases not matched to a gene: 6. Per germline, CDR1 SGHNT and CDR2 YENEEA. CDR3 DNA sequence: TGTGCCAGCAGCTTAGATACAACTAGCGACGAGCAGTTCTTC. This sequence encodes CASSLDTTSDEQFF.

The CDR3 DNA reads as TGTGCCAGTAGTATAGGAACTAGCGGGTCTAATGAGCAGTTCTTC. This encodes CASSIGTSGSNEQFF. V gene TRBV19 combines with J gene TRBJ2-1; 9 bases agree with TRBD2. J was trimmed by 7 bases and V by 1 base; bases with no gene match: 5. The germline CDR1 and CDR2 sequences are LNHDA and SQIVND (reference sequence). This CDR3 spans 15 amino acids.

This CDR3 reads CASSPDSPEEAFF. Written as DNA, the CDR3 is TGTGCCAGCAGCCCGGACAGTCCGGAAGAAGCTTTCTTT. The V gene is TRBV5-4, the J gene TRBJ1-1, with a possible D match to TRBD1 (6 bases). Deletions cut 4 bases from V and 8 bases from J, with 15 bases between. The CDR3 contains 13 residues. The germline V gene has CDR1 SGHNT and CDR2 YYREEE (reference sequence). The full variable domain, its missing parts supplied by reference TRBV5-4 and TRBJ1-1, is ETGVTQSPTHLIKTRGQQVTLRCSSQSGHNTVSWYQQALGQGPQFIFQYYREEENGRGNFPPRFSGLQFPNYSSELNVNALELDDSALYLCASSPDSPEEAFFGQGTRLTVV.